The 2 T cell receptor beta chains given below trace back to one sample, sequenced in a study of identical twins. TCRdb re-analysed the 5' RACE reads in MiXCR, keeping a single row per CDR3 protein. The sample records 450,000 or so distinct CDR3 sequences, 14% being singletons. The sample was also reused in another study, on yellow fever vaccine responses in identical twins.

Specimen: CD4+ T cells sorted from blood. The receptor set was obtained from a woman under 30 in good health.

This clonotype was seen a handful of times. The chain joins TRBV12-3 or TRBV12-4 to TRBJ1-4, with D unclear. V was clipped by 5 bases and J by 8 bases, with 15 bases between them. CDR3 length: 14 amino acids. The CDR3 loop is CASSRHTPGEKLFF. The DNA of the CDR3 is TGTGCCAGCAGTCGACATACCCCGGGGGAAAAACTGTTTTTT.

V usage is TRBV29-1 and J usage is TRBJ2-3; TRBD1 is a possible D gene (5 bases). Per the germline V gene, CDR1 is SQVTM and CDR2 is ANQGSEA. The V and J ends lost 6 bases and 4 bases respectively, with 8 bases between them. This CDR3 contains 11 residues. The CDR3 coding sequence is TGCAGCGTCAAAGGGGCAGATACGCAGTATTTT. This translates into CSVKGADTQYF.